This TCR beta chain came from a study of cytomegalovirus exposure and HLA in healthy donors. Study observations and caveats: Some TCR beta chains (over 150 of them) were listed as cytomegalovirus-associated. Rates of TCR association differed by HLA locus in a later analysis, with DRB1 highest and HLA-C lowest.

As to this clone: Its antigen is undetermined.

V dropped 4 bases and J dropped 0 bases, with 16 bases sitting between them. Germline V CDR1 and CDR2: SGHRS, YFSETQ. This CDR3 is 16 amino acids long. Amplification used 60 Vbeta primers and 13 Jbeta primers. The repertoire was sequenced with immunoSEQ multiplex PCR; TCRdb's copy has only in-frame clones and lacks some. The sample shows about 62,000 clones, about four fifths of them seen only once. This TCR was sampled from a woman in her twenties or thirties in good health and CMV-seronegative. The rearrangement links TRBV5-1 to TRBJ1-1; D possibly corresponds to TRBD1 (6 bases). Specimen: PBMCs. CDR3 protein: CASSPWGQTMNTEAFF. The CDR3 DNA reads TGCGCCAGCAGCCCGTGGGGGCAGACAATGAACACTGAAGCTTTCTTT.